The next 23 T cell receptor beta chains were all read from a single sample in a study of T-cell reconstitution after alpha-beta-depleted transplantation in children. Unique molecular identifiers were used to barcode this TCRbeta library. From the PCR reads, TCRdb called clonotypes with MiXCR, one entry per CDR3 protein. The sample holds about 640,000 distinct CDR3 sequences, roughly 15% seen once. This specimen was PBMCs from the stem cell graft donor, taken from the stem cell graft. All receptors come from a human donor who donated a stem cell graft to a child with acute myeloid leukemia.

This clonotype was counted ten times or more. V is TRBV5-1 and J is TRBJ2-1; D gene uncertain. The CDR3 contains 16 residues. Germline-derived CDR1 and CDR2 are SGHRS and YFSETQ. V was pared by 4 bases and J by 0 bases, with 14 bases between. CDR3 in amino acids: CASSQVDGHSYNEQFF. In nucleotides, the CDR3 is TGCGCCAGCAGCCAAGTAGACGGGCACTCCTACAATGAGCAGTTCTTC. Combining the CDR3 with reference TRBV5-1 and TRBJ2-1 gives the whole variable domain KAGVTQTPRYLIKTRGQQVTLSCSPISGHRSVSWYQQTPGQGLQFLFEYFSETQRNKGNFPGRFSGRQFSNSRSEMNVSTLELGDSALYLCASSQVDGHSYNEQFFGPGTRLTVL.

This clonotype was seen many times. The genes are TRBV20-1 and TRBJ1-4; 7 nucleotides align to TRBD1. The germline gives CDR1 DFQATT, CDR2 SNEGSKA (reference sequence). The CDR3 totals 14 residues. V lost 1 base, J lost 8 bases, and 7 bases stayed unmatched. The CDR3 DNA reads as TGCAGTGCTAGAGCCTCAGGGGGTAAAGAAAAACTGTTTTTT. This codes for CSARASGGKEKLFF.

In this sample, this clonotype turned up a few times. This chain links TRBV7-2 with TRBJ1-1; perhaps TRBD1 as D (6 bases). Germline V gene data show CDR1 as SGHTA and CDR2 as FQGNSA. The V and J ends lost 3 bases and 5 bases respectively, with 10 bases between them. This CDR3 has 13 amino acids. The CDR3 reads CASSFTGPTEAFF. CDR3 bases: TGTGCCAGCAGCTTTACAGGGCCAACTGAAGCTTTCTTT. Complete variable domain (other parts from reference TRBV7-2 and TRBJ1-1): GAGVSQSPSNKVTEKGKDVELRCDPISGHTALYWYRQSLGQGLEFLIYFQGNSAPDKSGLPSDRFSAERTGGSVSTLTIQRTQQEDSAVYLCASSFTGPTEAFFGQGTRLTVV.

This clonotype was picked up many times. The chain joins TRBV12-3 or TRBV12-4 to TRBJ1-2; D remains ambiguous. V was trimmed by 4 bases and J by 5 bases, leaving 8 bases between them. The CDR3 loop spans 12 amino acids. The CDR3 nucleotides read TGTGCCAGCAGTTCGGACTTTTATGGCTACACCTTC. This gives the protein CASSSDFYGYTF.

This clonotype occurred once. V is TRBV20-1 and J is TRBJ2-7; TRBD1 matches at 7 bases. J gave up 5 bases and V 3 bases, and 7 bases lay outside the gene matches. The germline V gene has CDR1 DFQATT and CDR2 SNEGSKA (reference sequence). The CDR3 covers 13 residues. The CDR3 nucleotides are TGCAGTGCTAGGGCCCCTACAGGGGACGAGCAGTACGTC. Translated, it gives CSARAPTGDEQYV.

Many counts were recorded for this clonotype. The germline gene is not matched at one end of the junction; a read error may be the cause. J is TRBJ2-2 and V is TRBV5-1, with D maybe TRBD2 (5 bases). There are 13 residues in the CDR3. Germline V lookup: CDR1 SGHRS, CDR2 YFSETQ. In DNA form, the CDR3 reads TGTGCCAGCAGCTTAGAGGGCACCGGGGAGCTGTTTTTT. This sequence encodes CASSLEGTGELFF.

The chain combines TRBV12-3 or TRBV12-4 with TRBJ2-3; 7 bases fit TRBD1. The CDR3 is 15 amino acids. V gave up 4 bases and J gave up 2 bases; unmatched junction bases: 6. This CDR3 is CASSSGDSNTDTQYF. The CDR3 DNA sequence: TGTGCCAGCAGTTCAGGGGACAGCAACACAGATACGCAGTATTTT.

In its sample, this clonotype was seen many times. V usage is TRBV15 and J usage is TRBJ2-7; D is uncertain. V gave up 0 bases and J gave up 9 bases, with 15 bases separating them. Germline loops: CDR1 LNHNV, CDR2 YYDKDF (reference sequence). CDR3 length: 14 amino acids. CDR3 protein: CATSRDKGNSRQYV. CDR3 bases: TGTGCCACCAGCAGAGATAAGGGAAATTCAAGGCAGTACGTC.

This clonotype was counted at least ten times. The DNA for the CDR3 is TGCAGTGCTAGATCCAGGGCAGGTTCACCCCTCCACTTT. Translated: CSARSRAGSPLHF. The J gene is TRBJ1-6, the V gene TRBV20-1, with D maybe TRBD1 (5 bases). CDR1 and CDR2 (germline): DFQATT, SNEGSKA (reference sequence). The CDR3 contains 13 residues. The germline V and J ends were trimmed by 2 bases and 9 bases, with 11 bases remaining between them.

In its sample, this clonotype was seen many times. The chain recombines TRBV20-1 with TRBJ2-3; D ambiguous. Deletions cut 4 bases from V and 3 bases from J, with 8 bases between. The CDR3 sequence is 12 residues long. Germline assignment: CDR1 DFQATT and CDR2 SNEGSKA (reference sequence). The CDR3 nucleotides are TGCAGTGCTAAGAGTGTGACAGATACGCAGTATTTT. This codes for CSAKSVTDTQYF.

Of note for this clonotype: A much larger clonotype is one base distant, so this may be a read error. V gene TRBV29-1 combines with J gene TRBJ2-3, with unresolved D. The germline V gene has CDR1 SQVTM and CDR2 ANQGSEA. This CDR3 is 11 amino acids long. The CDR3 nucleotides read TGCAGCGTTGGCTACACAGATACGCCGTATTTT. This sequence encodes CSVGYTDTPYF.

The CDR3 bases are TGTGCCACCAGTGATTTGCGGGGGCAGGTGGAGACCCAGTACTTC. Amino acids: CATSDLRGQVETQYF. The J gene is TRBJ2-5, the V gene TRBV24-1; D may correspond to TRBD1 or TRBD2 (6 bases each). The CDR3 loop spans 15 amino acids. Germline CDR1 and CDR2: KGHDR and SFDVKD. V was shortened by 0 bases and J by 5 bases, with 12 bases between the two germline ends.

This clonotype was seen more than once but under ten times. The genes are TRBV20-1 and TRBJ2-3, with 8 positions matching TRBD2. The junction had 7 bases not matched to a gene; V was cut back by 0 bases and J by 2 bases. The CDR3 consists of 16 residues. Germline V lookup: CDR1 DFQATT, CDR2 SNEGSKA (reference sequence). CDR3 bases: TGCAGTGCTAGAGATCTCGGGGGGGCCGTCACAGATACGCAGTATTTT. Translating gives CSARDLGGAVTDTQYF.

This clonotype was observed a few times. The V gene is TRBV7-9, the J gene TRBJ2-7, with a weak D call TRBD2 (6 bases). The CDR3 is made up of 16 amino acids. Trimming removed 5 bases from V and 5 bases from J, with 22 bases in between. Germline CDR1 reads SEHNR; CDR2 reads FQNEAQ (reference sequence). CDR3 amino acids: CASSPRDSTTWDEQYF. In DNA form, the CDR3 reads TGTGCCAGCAGCCCGAGGGACTCTACAACGTGGGACGAGCAGTACTTC.

The chain uses TRBV7-9 and TRBJ1-1, with no clear D. The CDR3 length is 14 residues. The germline V and J ends were trimmed by 1 base and 5 bases, with 11 bases remaining between them. Germline CDR1 reads SEHNR; CDR2 reads FQNEAQ (reference sequence). This CDR3 reads CASSLVGRITEAFF. In DNA, the CDR3 is TGTGCCAGCAGCTTAGTCGGCAGGATAACTGAAGCTTTCTTT.

The gene calls are TRBV5-1 and TRBJ2-3, with 14 bases fitting TRBD2. The germline CDR1 and CDR2 sequences are SGHRS and YFSETQ. This CDR3 has 16 residues. After removal of 5 bases from V and 7 bases from J, the junction contained 9 bases not matched to a gene. This chain's CDR3 is CASSLRLAGGRYTQYF. CDR3 bases: TGCGCCAGCAGTTTACGACTAGCGGGGGGGCGTTATACGCAGTATTTT. Drawing the rest from reference TRBV5-1 and TRBJ2-3, the complete variable domain is KAGVTQTPRYLIKTRGQQVTLSCSPISGHRSVSWYQQTPGQGLQFLFEYFSETQRNKGNFPGRFSGRQFSNSRSEMNVSTLELGDSALYLCASSLRLAGGRYTQYFGPGTRLTVL.

J is TRBJ2-1 and V is TRBV11-3, with a weak D call TRBD2 (5 bases). Per the germline V gene, CDR1 is SGHNT and CDR2 is YENEEA. This CDR3 comprises 16 residues. The V gene lost 5 bases and the J gene lost 3 bases, with 17 bases spanning the gap. This CDR3 reads CASSHSWQGSYNEQFF. CDR3 DNA: TGTGCCAGCAGCCATAGTTGGCAAGGGAGCTACAATGAGCAGTTCTTC.

This clonotype has ten or more counts. The rearrangement links TRBV20-1 to TRBJ2-4, with 11 bases identical to TRBD2. The CDR3 contains 16 residues. Germline loops: CDR1 DFQATT, CDR2 SNEGSKA (reference sequence). Trimming removed 1 base from V and 4 bases from J; junction bases left unmatched: 6. The CDR3: CSARVLAGGTKNIQYF. The CDR3 nucleotides read TGCAGTGCTAGAGTCCTAGCGGGGGGAACAAAAAACATTCAGTACTTC.

This clonotype was counted many times. The chain joins TRBV5-4 to TRBJ2-7, with 10 bases matching TRBD2. CDR1 and CDR2 from the germline V gene are SGHNT and YYREEE (reference sequence). Trimming at V came to 4 bases and at J to 3 bases, leaving 7 bases not matched to a gene. The CDR3 consists of 15 residues. The CDR3 DNA is TGTGCCAGCAGCCCCCGGACTAGCGGTAACTACGAGCAGTACTTC. Protein: CASSPRTSGNYEQYF.

This sequence joins TRBV6-2 or TRBV6-3 and TRBJ1-5, with 8 nucleotides matching TRBD1. Germline CDR1 is MNHEY and CDR2 is SVGEGT. V dropped 6 bases and J dropped 3; count of bases not matched to a gene: 13. This CDR3 has 17 residues. In DNA form, the CDR3 reads TGTGCCAGCAGACGTATTATCCGGGACAGGATCAATCAGCCCCAGCATTTT. Translated: CASRRIIRDRINQPQHF.

The sample holds many counts of this clonotype. J is TRBJ2-5 and V is TRBV6-5; D might be TRBD1 (5 bases). The germline V and J ends were trimmed by 2 bases and 4 bases, with 5 bases remaining between them. From germline, CDR1 is MNHEY and CDR2 SVGAGI. The CDR3 extends over 12 amino acids. CDR3 nucleotides: TGTGCCAGCAGTTACAGGGGAGAGACCCAGTACTTC. It translates to CASSYRGETQYF.

In this sample, this clonotype turned up a few times. The chain joins TRBV4-2 to TRBJ1-5; no reliable D call. The CDR3 has 14 amino acids. V was pared by 0 bases and J by 5 bases, with 8 bases between. Per the germline V gene, CDR1 is LGHNA and CDR2 is YNFKEQ. CDR3 in amino acids: CASSQEAFDQPQHF. CDR3 coding DNA: TGTGCCAGCAGCCAAGAAGCTTTTGATCAGCCCCAGCATTTT.

This clonotype occurred a few times. This chain links TRBV29-1 with TRBJ2-7, with D possibly being TRBD2 (5 bases). The V end lost 4 bases, the J end lost 0 bases, and 7 bases lay between the germline ends. The CDR3 sequence is 12 residues long. Germline CDR1 SQVTM, CDR2 ANQGSEA. The CDR3 sequence is CSVVGDSYEQYV. The CDR3 nucleotides read TGCAGCGTTGTCGGGGACTCCTACGAGCAGTACGTC.